A single sample gave rise to the 12 T cell receptor beta chains below, sequenced in a study of blood T cell repertoires in COVID-19. Produced via immunoSEQ multiplex PCR; TCRdb's table is partial and in-frame only. Of about 99,000 clones in the sample, 65% to 85% were seen once. The sequencing input was peripheral blood. The source of these receptors is a man in his 70s with active or convalescent COVID-19.

This chain connects TRBV7-2 to TRBJ1-5; D is unresolved. Germline V lookup: CDR1 SGHTA, CDR2 FQGNSA. V was trimmed by 1 base and J by 3 bases, leaving 13 bases between them. CDR3 length equals 16 residues. The CDR3 here is CASSLGRGLDNQPQHF. In nucleotides, the CDR3 is TGTGCCAGCAGCTTAGGACGGGGTTTGGACAATCAGCCCCAGCATTTT.

V and J are TRBV15 and TRBJ2-2, with TRBD2 matching 8 bases. The J segment lost 6 bases and the V segment lost 5 bases, leaving 11 bases of the junction unmatched. The germline CDR1 and CDR2 sequences are LNHNV and YYDKDF (reference sequence). The CDR3 loop spans 16 amino acids. DNA of the CDR3: TGTGCCACCAGCGACGGGGGGGCCGTTGGCGCCGGGGAGCTGTTTTTT. Translating it yields CATSDGGAVGAGELFF. The full variable domain, rest sourced from reference TRBV15 and TRBJ2-2, is DAMVIQNPRYQVTQFGKPVTLSCSQTLNHNVMYWYQQKSSQAPKLLFHYYDKDFNNEADTPDNFQSRRPNTSFCFLDIRSPGLGDTAMYLCATSDGGAVGAGELFFGEGSRLTVL.

The J gene is TRBJ1-1, the V gene TRBV2, with D unresolved. The germline V gene encodes CDR1 SNHLY and CDR2 FYNNEI. The CDR3 covers 13 residues. V lost 7 bases and J lost 3, with 12 bases in between. The CDR3 DNA sequence: TGTGCCAGCACAGTTCATGTGGACACTGAAGCTTTCTTT. Its protein product is CASTVHVDTEAFF.

The chain links TRBV7-9 to TRBJ2-2, with 11 bases aligning to TRBD1. CDR1 is SEHNR and CDR2 is FQNEAQ in the germline V gene (reference sequence). There are 17 residues in the CDR3. V lost 3 bases, J lost 3 bases, and 6 bases stayed unmatched. The CDR3 nucleotides read TGTGCCAGCAGCTTTCCCCGGGGACAGGGGGACACCGGGGAGCTGTTTTTT. Translation: CASSFPRGQGDTGELFF.

This clone was observed once. This rearrangement joins TRBV5-1 to TRBJ2-7; 10 bases are shared with TRBD2. Losses at the gene ends were 4 bases for V and 5 bases for J; bases not matched to a gene: 12. Germline V gives CDR1 SGHRS, CDR2 YFSETQ. The CDR3 runs to 16 residues. The CDR3 region has the DNA TGCGCCAGCAGCCCACCTAGCGGGGGAATCTCAGACGAGCAGTACTTC. Translating gives CASSPPSGGISDEQYF.

V gene TRBV9 combines with J gene TRBJ2-2, with 9 bases that match TRBD1. J gave up 7 bases and V 1 base, and 11 bases lay outside the gene matches. Germline CDR1 reads SGDLS; CDR2 reads YYNGEE. The CDR3 runs to 17 residues. As DNA, the CDR3 is TGTGCCAGCAGCGTAAGAACGGGACAGGGCATTTTCGGGGAGCTGTTTTTT. This encodes CASSVRTGQGIFGELFF.

The chain has TRBV12-3 or TRBV12-4 and TRBJ1-1; the D gene is possibly TRBD1 (5 bases). The CDR3 loop spans 12 amino acids. V gave up 4 bases and J gave up 5 bases, with 8 bases separating them. The CDR3 DNA is TGTGCCAGCAGTTGGGACTTGACTGAAGCTTTCTTT. Its protein product is CASSWDLTEAFF.

J is TRBJ2-1 and V is TRBV7-9; 12 nucleotides match TRBD2. This CDR3 is 15 amino acids long. Germline CDR1 and CDR2: SEHNR and FQNEAQ (reference sequence). J gave up 4 bases and V 7 bases, and 5 bases lay outside the gene matches. CDR3 coding DNA: TGTGCCAGCACCTGGGGACTAGCGGGTTACAATGAGCAGTTCTTC. Its translation: CASTWGLAGYNEQFF.

This chain connects TRBV4-3 to TRBJ1-5; D is unresolved. Germline loops: CDR1 LGHNA, CDR2 YSLEER. There are 17 residues in the CDR3. V was cut by 7 bases and J by 1 base, with 20 bases left in between. CDR3 in amino acids: CASTYSAGYRSNQPQHF. The DNA of the CDR3 is TGCGCCAGCACCTACTCGGCGGGGTATAGGAGCAATCAGCCCCAGCATTTT.

CDR3 region: CASSLLADNEQFF. The CDR3 nucleotides are TGTGCCAGCAGCTTACTAGCGGACAATGAGCAGTTCTTC. The V and J genes are TRBV11-3 and TRBJ2-1; 7 bases match TRBD2. V gave up 2 bases and J gave up 5 bases; unmatched junction bases: 0. The CDR3 extends over 13 amino acids. The germline CDR1 and CDR2 sequences are SGHNT and YENEEA. The full variable domain, rest sourced from reference TRBV11-3 and TRBJ2-1, is EAGVVQSPRYKIIEKKQPVAFWCNPISGHNTLYWYLQNLGQGPELLIRYENEEAVDDSQLPKDRFSAERLKGVDSTLKIQPAELGDSAVYLCASSLLADNEQFFGPGTRLTVL.

V usage is TRBV5-1 and J usage is TRBJ1-2, with 8 nucleotides matching TRBD1. The germline V gene encodes CDR1 SGHRS and CDR2 YFSETQ. The CDR3 covers 16 residues. Trimming at V came to 0 bases and at J to 1 base, leaving 5 bases not matched to a gene. The CDR3 here is CASSLVQGALNYGYTF. CDR3 in DNA: TGCGCCAGCAGCTTGGTGCAGGGGGCCCTTAACTATGGCTACACCTTC.

This clone was observed a few times. The rearrangement uses TRBV7-9 and TRBJ2-7, with TRBD1 matching over 9 bases. Trimming removed 5 bases from V and 5 bases from J; junction bases left unmatched: 10. Germline CDR1 is SEHNR and CDR2 is FQNEAQ (reference sequence). The CDR3 totals 15 residues. In DNA, the CDR3 is TGTGCCAGCAGCGACCGGGACAGGGCCCCCAACGAGCAGTACTTC. Amino acids: CASSDRDRAPNEQYF. The whole variable domain, remainder taken from reference TRBV7-9 and TRBJ2-7, is DTGVSQNPRHKITKRGQNVTFRCDPISEHNRLYWYRQTLGQGPEFLTYFQNEAQLEKSRLLSDRFSAERPKGSFSTLEIQRTEQGDSAMYLCASSDRDRAPNEQYFGPGTRLTVT.